Below, one T cell receptor (beta chain) is given with its context. The target antigen is unknown. This entry comes from a study of shared clonotypes between healthy human individuals. Roughly 210 ng DNA, 30,000 or so T cell genomes, went into each sorted-subset replicate PCR. Libraries were prepared by immunoSEQ multiplex PCR; TCRdb keeps only in-frame clonotypes and omits some of them. The sample lists roughly 1 million clones, about 75% occurring once. V was trimmed by 4 bases and J by 0 bases, leaving 12 bases between them. Germline lookup yields CDR1 MNHNS and CDR2 SASEGT. The CDR3 extends over 16 amino acids. Study-level points and caveats: Sampling was confined to blood; repertoires within tissues likely differ. Clonotypes that were shared across a few donors made up approximately 5.1% of naive CD4 clonotypes. Depth was large, yet rarefaction showed that sorted-subset sequencing was incomplete.

The V gene is TRBV6-1, the J gene TRBJ2-2; TRBD1 is a possible D gene (6 bases). Material for sequencing was memory CD4+ T cells sorted from blood. Stated subset: CD45RA-negative fraction. This sequence was found in a man between 18 and 35 years old in good health. The CDR3 DNA is TGTGCCAGCAGTGCGGGACACTCAACGAACACCGGGGAGCTGTTTTTT. Amino acids: CASSAGHSTNTGELFF.